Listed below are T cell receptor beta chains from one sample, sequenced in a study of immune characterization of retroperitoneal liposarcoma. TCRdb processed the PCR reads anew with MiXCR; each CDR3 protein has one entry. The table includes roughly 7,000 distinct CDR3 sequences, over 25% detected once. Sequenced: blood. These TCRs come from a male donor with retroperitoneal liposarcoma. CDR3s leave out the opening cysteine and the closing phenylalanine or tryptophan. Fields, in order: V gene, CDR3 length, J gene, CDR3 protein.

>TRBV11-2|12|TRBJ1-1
ASSSQGANTEAF
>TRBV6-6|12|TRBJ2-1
ASKLRDSVDEQF
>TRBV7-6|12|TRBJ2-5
ASSITGARETQY
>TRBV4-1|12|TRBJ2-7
ASSQVLGHYEQY
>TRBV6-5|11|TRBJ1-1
ASRETVNTEAF
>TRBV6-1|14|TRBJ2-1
ASIHRWDRADYEQF
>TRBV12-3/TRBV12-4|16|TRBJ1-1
ASSSLGTAKGVNTEAF
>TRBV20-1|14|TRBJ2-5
SARDHSGVVRETQY
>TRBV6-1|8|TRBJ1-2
ASREYGYT
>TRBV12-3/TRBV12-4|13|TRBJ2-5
ASSSRTSGQETQY
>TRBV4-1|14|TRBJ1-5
ASSHRQVFSNQPQH
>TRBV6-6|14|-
ASRSPGTSLKETQY
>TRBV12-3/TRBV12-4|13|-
ASSWGAGAHDEQF
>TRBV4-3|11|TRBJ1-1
ASSQGVRGPAT
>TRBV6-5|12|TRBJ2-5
ASSYHDGRETQY
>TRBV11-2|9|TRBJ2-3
ASSRTDTQY
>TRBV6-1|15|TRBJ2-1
ASWSSLLGGSYNEQF
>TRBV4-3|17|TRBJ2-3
ASSQDTGLAGKFTDTQY
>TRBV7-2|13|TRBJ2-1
ASSQMPGLSYEQF
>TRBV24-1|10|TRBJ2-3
ATSDRADTQY
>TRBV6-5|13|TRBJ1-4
ASRRIQGNNEKLF
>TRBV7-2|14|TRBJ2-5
ASSAPGLGGQETQY
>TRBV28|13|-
ASSNSGTGVYEQF
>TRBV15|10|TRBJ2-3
ATSSGTDTQY
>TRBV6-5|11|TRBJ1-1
ASTVWGLPEAF
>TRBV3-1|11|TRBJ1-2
ASSQSPRGGYT
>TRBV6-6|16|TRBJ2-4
ASSYRGGGAKAKNIQY
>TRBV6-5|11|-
ASSRDRDLEQY
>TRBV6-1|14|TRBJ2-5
ASSAHTGVGQETQY
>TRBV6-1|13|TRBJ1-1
ASSFRTVMNTEAF
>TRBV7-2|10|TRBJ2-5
ASPGGGETQY
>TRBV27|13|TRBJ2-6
ASSWGGGGANVLT
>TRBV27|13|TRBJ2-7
ATKAGGGSMYEQY
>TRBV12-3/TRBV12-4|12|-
ASSFGGSWETQY
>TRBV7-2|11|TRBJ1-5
ASSYARGGPQH
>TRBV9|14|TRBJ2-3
ASSEPGLAGVDTQY
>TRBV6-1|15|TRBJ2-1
ASSPSGRSGIYNEQF
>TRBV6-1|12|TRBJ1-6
ASSYDRGHSPLH
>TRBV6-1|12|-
ASSAWAGGETQY
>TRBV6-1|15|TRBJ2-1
ASRTGLADSSYNEQF
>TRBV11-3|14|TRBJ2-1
ASAMGGLSSYNEQF
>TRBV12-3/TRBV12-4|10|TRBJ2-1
ASSFGAVEQF
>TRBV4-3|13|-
ASSQGHTGRYEQY
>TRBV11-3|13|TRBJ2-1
ASSLERGRLNEQF
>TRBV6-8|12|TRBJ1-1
ASRQGLMNTEAF
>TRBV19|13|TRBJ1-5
ASSIRAGRYQPQH
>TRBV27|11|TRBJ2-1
ASSLGPVDEQF
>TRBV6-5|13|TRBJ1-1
ASSYRTTRGTEAF